The entry below describes one T cell receptor (beta chain). Antigen: not known. This sample is part of a study of cytomegalovirus exposure and HLA in healthy donors. 60 Vbeta and 13 Jbeta primers were used in PCR. Libraries were prepared by immunoSEQ multiplex PCR; TCRdb keeps only in-frame clonotypes and omits some of them. The table lists 100,000 to 150,000 clones, approximately 78% of them singletons. With V trimmed by 0 bases and J by 2 bases, 5 bases remained unmatched. The CDR3 is 17 amino acids. Germline V gives CDR1 SGHVS, CDR2 FQNEAQ. Study observations and caveats: Later, an analysis found that common viral pathogens appeared to be linked with several of the most significant clusters. According to an earlier analysis, most TCR beta V segments yielded productive rearrangements about 87% or about 30% of the time. Researchers reported in a later analysis that a missense DCLRE1C variant was tied to TCR beta V- and J-gene trimming.

The chain couples TRBV7-8 to TRBJ2-3; 10 bases are shared with TRBD2. The TCR originated in a human donor in good health. The sequenced material came from PBMCs. In DNA, the CDR3 is TGTGCCAGCAGCTTAGCGCGGACTAGCGGTCACACAGATACGCAGTATTTT. Translated: CASSLARTSGHTDTQYF.